Following are 6 T cell receptor beta chains from one sample sequenced in a study of blood T cell repertoires in COVID-19. Assay used: immunoSEQ multiplex PCR; TCRdb lists only in-frame clones, some missing. The sample carries 90,000 to 120,000 clones, approximately 89% recorded once. The sequenced sample was peripheral blood. The receptors originated from a man aged 55 to 70 with acute or convalescent COVID-19.

In its sample, this clone was seen a few times. This chain joins TRBV7-2 and TRBJ2-7, with 8 nucleotides matching TRBD1. V shed 5 bases and J 0 bases; nucleotides not matched to a gene: 12. Germline CDR1 SGHTA, CDR2 FQGNSA. The CDR3 sequence is 17 residues long. For the CDR3, the DNA is TGTGCCAGCAGCCCCCGACCTAGGACAGGGAGCTCCTACGAGCAGTACTTC. Translated, it gives CASSPRPRTGSSYEQYF.

The gene calls are TRBV7-9 and TRBJ1-2; D may be TRBD1 (5 bases). V was pared by 1 base and J by 4 bases, with 13 bases between. CDR1 and CDR2 (germline): SEHNR, FQNEAQ (reference sequence). CDR3 length equals 15 residues. CDR3 sequence: CASSLDGAAPYGYTF. In DNA form, the CDR3 reads TGTGCCAGCAGCTTAGATGGGGCAGCTCCCTATGGCTACACCTTC.

This chain connects TRBV5-1 to TRBJ2-1; TRBD2 aligns across 9 bases. Germline trimming cut 3 bases from V and 0 bases from J; bases unmatched to any gene: 4. CDR3 length equals 16 residues. Germline V gives CDR1 SGHRS, CDR2 YFSETQ. The CDR3 coding sequence is TGCGCCAGCAGCTCCCTTAGCGGGGGCTCCTACAATGAGCAGTTCTTC. This gives the protein CASSSLSGGSYNEQFF. Together with reference TRBV5-1 and TRBJ2-1, the CDR3 gives the full variable domain: KAGVTQTPRYLIKTRGQQVTLSCSPISGHRSVSWYQQTPGQGLQFLFEYFSETQRNKGNFPGRFSGRQFSNSRSEMNVSTLELGDSALYLCASSSLSGGSYNEQFFGPGTRLTVL.

The chain has TRBV5-1 and TRBJ1-1, with D perhaps matching TRBD1 (6 bases). The germline gives CDR1 SGHRS, CDR2 YFSETQ. Trimming stripped 4 bases from V and 1 base from J, with 26 bases between. The CDR3 runs to 19 residues. The CDR3 nucleotides read TGCGCCAGCAGCCCGAATCCGATTCAAACCCAGGGGAAGAACACTGAAGCTTTCTTT. Translating it yields CASSPNPIQTQGKNTEAFF.

The chain combines TRBV11-2 with TRBJ2-7; D unresolved. This CDR3 spans 13 amino acids. The germline V and J ends were trimmed by 3 bases and 0 bases, with 6 bases remaining between them. Germline CDR1 reads SGHAT; CDR2 reads FQNNGV. CDR3 nucleotide sequence: TGTGCCAGCAGCTTGGGCCACTCCTACGAGCAGTACTTC. It specifies CASSLGHSYEQYF.

V and J are TRBV12-3 or TRBV12-4 and TRBJ1-2, with 10 nucleotides matching TRBD1. V lost 4 bases, J lost 4 bases, and 0 bases stayed unmatched. The CDR3 covers 13 residues. The CDR3 is CASSWDRGYGYTF. The CDR3 nucleotides are TGTGCCAGCAGTTGGGACAGGGGCTATGGCTACACCTTC.